This is a list of T cell receptor beta chains from one sample in a study of blood T cell repertoires in COVID-19. This table comes from immunoSEQ multiplex PCR, and its TCRdb copy is limited to in-frame clones, with some not included. The data hold about 220,000 clones, with 84% observed a single time. The sample consisted of peripheral blood. These TCRs come from a man in his forties or fifties with active or convalescent COVID-19. CDR3s include the opening cysteine and the closing phenylalanine or tryptophan. The order of the fields is D gene, V gene, clone size, J gene, CDR3 DNA, CDR3 protein. The D gene is left open where the match is weak. Only some rows state a clone size, as once, few, many or a class for expanded clones.

TRBD2	TRBV7-8	-	TRBJ2-5	TGTGCCAGCAGCGGGACTAGCGGGGCCCAAGAGACCCAGTACTTC	CASSGTSGAQETQYF
TRBD2	TRBV7-8	-	TRBJ2-1	TGTGCCAGCAGCTTAGCGGGACTAGCGGGAGTAAGGGAGCAGTTCTTC	CASSLAGLAGVREQFF
TRBD2	TRBV6-2/TRBV6-3	-	TRBJ2-1	TGTGCCAGCAGTTATCTAGCGGGCAGTGAGCAGTTCTTC	CASSYLAGSEQFF
-	TRBV4-2	-	TRBJ1-2	TGTGCCAGCAGCCAAGATCTTAAGCAGGGATACCTATATGGCTACACCTTC	CASSQDLKQGYLYGYTF
-	TRBV6-5	-	TRBJ1-2	TGTGCCAGCAGGGCGGGGGCTAATTATGGCTACACCTTC	CASRAGANYGYTF
-	TRBV30	-	TRBJ1-2	TGTGCCTGCCCTATCGCCCAAACGAACCCTAACTATGGCTACACCTTC	CACPIAQTNPNYGYTF
-	TRBV10-3	few	TRBJ1-1	TGTGCCATCAGTGAGTCCCAGGAGAACACTGAAGCTTTCTTT	CAISESQENTEAFF
-	TRBV2	-	TRBJ2-4	TGTGCCAGCACTTCAAGAGGCATTCAGTACTTC	CASTSRGIQYF
TRBD2	TRBV7-3	-	TRBJ2-3	TGTGCCAGCAGCTTAACAGGGAGGGCCGCAGATACGCAGTATTTT	CASSLTGRAADTQYF
-	TRBV7-8	-	TRBJ2-7	TGTGCCAGCAGCCACCGGGAAATTACCTCCTACGAGCAGTACTTC	CASSHREITSYEQYF
TRBD1	TRBV14	once	TRBJ1-1	TGTGCCAGCAGCCGTTGGACAGGGGGCTCTGAAGCTTTCTTT	CASSRWTGGSEAFF
TRBD1	TRBV18	-	TRBJ2-3	TGTGCCAGCTCCCGACAGGGCCCAAGGGCAGATACGCAGTATTTT	CASSRQGPRADTQYF
TRBD2	TRBV7-8	-	TRBJ2-1	TGTGCCAGCAGCTTAAAGAGCGGGGGGGCCTATGAGCAGTTCTTC	CASSLKSGGAYEQFF
-	TRBV5-1	once	TRBJ2-2	TGCGCCAGCAGCTTGCAGTTTAACACCGGGGAGCTGTTTTTT	CASSLQFNTGELFF
TRBD1	TRBV4-3	-	TRBJ2-3	TGCGCCAGCAGCCTACGGGACAGGCCCTGGACAGATACGCAGTATTTT	CASSLRDRPWTDTQYF
TRBD1	TRBV6-1	-	TRBJ1-1	TGTGCCAGCAGTCCGAACAGGGGCACTGAAGCTTTCTTT	CASSPNRGTEAFF
TRBD2	TRBV28	-	TRBJ2-1	TGTGCCTCAGGGGAGTGGGGACTAGCGGGATCTTCGGATTTCAATGAGCAGTTCTTC	CASGEWGLAGSSDFNEQFF
-	TRBV6-1	once	TRBJ1-5	TGTGCCAGCAGTGAACGACCGACAGCCGCTAGCAATCAGCCCCAGCATTTT	CASSERPTAASNQPQHF
-	TRBV19	-	TRBJ2-2	TGTGCCAGTAGTCCCGACAGGGCGGGAACCGGGGAGCTGTTTTTT	CASSPDRAGTGELFF
TRBD2	TRBV2	-	TRBJ2-1	TGTGCCAGCAGCGGGGGCGGGGGGCCGAGCTCCTACAATGAGCAGTTCTTC	CASSGGGGPSSYNEQFF
-	TRBV15	-	TRBJ2-1	TGTGCCACCAGCAGAGATGGGCAGCTATACAATGAGCAGTTCTTC	CATSRDGQLYNEQFF
TRBD1	TRBV18	-	TRBJ1-5	TGTGCCAGCTCACACGGACAGGGAGACCAGCCCCAGCATTTT	CASSHGQGDQPQHF
TRBD2	TRBV9	-	TRBJ2-7	TGTGCCAGCAGCCCCGTGGGAGCGGGAGGGGACGAGCAGTACTTC	CASSPVGAGGDEQYF
-	TRBV5-1	-	TRBJ2-5	TGCGCCAGCAGCTCCCGCCGTGGGGGCCAGCAAGAGACCCAGTACTTC	CASSSRRGGQQETQYF
-	TRBV5-6	-	TRBJ2-7	TGTGCCAGCAGCTTGGGGCCGGGCTCCTACGAGCAGTACTTC	CASSLGPGSYEQYF
-	TRBV4-1	-	TRBJ2-1	TGCGCCAGCAGCCTCCCGAATCGACAGCCATACAATGAGCAGTTCTTC	CASSLPNRQPYNEQFF
TRBD1	TRBV5-1	few	TRBJ1-1	TGCGCCAGCAGCTGGGGGACAGGGGATGGCACTGAAGCTTTCTTT	CASSWGTGDGTEAFF
-	TRBV13	-	TRBJ2-7	TGTGCCAGCAGCTTAGGTCGGGCCAACTGGGGTGCGGGCGAGCAGTACTTC	CASSLGRANWGAGEQYF
-	TRBV25-1	few	TRBJ1-3	TGTGCCAGCAGTGAATATGCGGCGGCGGGAAACACCATATATTTT	CASSEYAAAGNTIYF
TRBD1	TRBV5-4	-	TRBJ2-2	TGTGCCAGCAGCGCAGACAGGGGGACCGGGGAGCTGTTTTTT	CASSADRGTGELFF
TRBD1	TRBV4-3	-	TRBJ1-1	TGCGCCAGCAGCCCGAGCGAGGGGACAGGGAAGTCGAACACTGAAGCTTTCTTT	CASSPSEGTGKSNTEAFF
-	TRBV4-1	once	TRBJ1-1	TGCGCCAGCACAGTCGCCGGCGGTGGCAGGGTGAACACTGAAGCTTTCTTT	CASTVAGGGRVNTEAFF
-	TRBV18	-	TRBJ2-7	TGTGCCAGCTCCCCCAGCTACCTAGCGTCAAACGAGCAGTACTTC	CASSPSYLASNEQYF
-	TRBV18	-	TRBJ2-1	TGTGCCAGCTCACCATTGGCGGTCTACAATGAGCAGTTCTTC	CASSPLAVYNEQFF
-	TRBV24-1	-	TRBJ2-2	TGTGCCACCAGTGATTTGTCCGGGGGAGCGAACACCGGGGAGCTGTTTTTT	CATSDLSGGANTGELFF
-	TRBV29-1	-	TRBJ2-5	TGCAGCATACTACAGGGATGGGAGACCCAGTACTTC	CSILQGWETQYF
-	TRBV11-2	-	TRBJ1-5	TGTGCCAGCAGCTTAGATGCCAGCGCGCAGCCCCAGCATTTT	CASSLDASAQPQHF
TRBD2	TRBV7-2	-	TRBJ2-5	TGTGCCAGCAGCGCTAGCGGGGCAGAGACCCAGTACTTC	CASSASGAETQYF
TRBD2	TRBV7-8	-	TRBJ2-1	TGTGCCAGCAGCCCCGGGACTAGCAGATTTGACGAGCAGTTCTTC	CASSPGTSRFDEQFF
-	TRBV7-3	-	TRBJ1-3	TGTGCCAGCTCCCTTGGGGGGGAAAACACCATATATTTT	CASSLGGENTIYF
-	TRBV7-2	-	TRBJ2-7	TGTGCCAGCAGCTTAGTTGCCAGGGACTACGAGCAGTACTTC	CASSLVARDYEQYF
-	TRBV10-2	-	TRBJ1-2	TGCGCCAGCAGTACGCCCCGCGCTAACTATGGCTACACCTTC	CASSTPRANYGYTF
-	TRBV6-2/TRBV6-3	-	TRBJ1-2	TGTGCCAGCAGCGCACGCGACGGGTATGGCTACACCTTC	CASSARDGYGYTF
-	TRBV21-1	-	TRBJ1-1	TGTGCCAGCAGCAAAGGGGGAGGGGGGCCAGCTTTCTTT	CASSKGGGGPAFF
-	TRBV6-5	-	TRBJ1-1	TGTGCCAGCAGTTACTCGGGGAGTTGGACTGAAGCTTTCTTT	CASSYSGSWTEAFF
-	TRBV9	-	TRBJ2-1	TGTGCCAGCAGCCCTAAGACGGGAGACTCCTCCTACAATGAGCAGTTCTTC	CASSPKTGDSSYNEQFF
TRBD2	TRBV27	-	TRBJ2-3	TGTGCCAGCAGTTTAACCCGGGGGGGTCCAGATACGCAGTATTTT	CASSLTRGGPDTQYF
TRBD2	TRBV3-1/TRBV3-2	once	TRBJ2-3	TGTGCCAGCAGCCCAACCGGGCTAGCGGCTAGCACAGATACGCAGTATTTT	CASSPTGLAASTDTQYF